This TCR beta chain comes out of a study of cytomegalovirus exposure and HLA in healthy donors. Broader study findings: A classifier reportedly called cytomegalovirus status with high sensitivity and specificity.

It was with 60 Vbeta and 13 Jbeta primers that the PCR ran. Here immunoSEQ multiplex PCR was the method, and the copy in TCRdb shows in-frame clones only, minus some. This sample carries roughly 160,000 clones, approximately 83% of them seen once, and the ten largest clones take approximately 8.5%. CDR3 length: 17 amino acids. CDR1 is SGHNT and CDR2 is YYREEE in the germline V gene (reference sequence). Losses at the gene ends were 2 bases for V and 6 bases for J; bases not matched to a gene: 15. Concerning this clone itself: The antigen is undetermined.

In nominal health when sampled, donors likely had unrecorded immune exposures nonetheless. The sequencing input was PBMCs. V gene TRBV5-4 combines with J gene TRBJ2-3, with TRBD1 matching over 7 bases. This sequence was found in a man aged 18 to 35 in good health and CMV-seropositive. CDR3 bases: TGTGCCAGCAGCTTCTTCCCCGCGGACAGGCGGTTCGATACGCAGTATTTT. This codes for CASSFFPADRRFDTQYF.